This T cell receptor (beta chain) was profiled in a study of cytomegalovirus exposure and HLA in healthy donors. This clone occurred a few times. Its target is not known. Primers included in the PCR were 60 Vbeta and 13 Jbeta primers. Produced via immunoSEQ multiplex PCR; TCRdb's table is partial and in-frame only. The top ten clones hold approximately 2% of a sample with around 190,000 clones, about 81% of them seen once. Germline lookup yields CDR1 SGHAT and CDR2 FQNNGV. Trimming took 3 bases from V and 3 from J, leaving 12 bases between them. The CDR3 length is 14 residues. General study results and limits: In vitro experiments confirmed that a few CMV-associated chains were specific for CMV antigens.

The chain recombines TRBV11-2 with TRBJ2-7; D may be TRBD2 (6 bases). The sample was PBMCs. This clonotype originated in a man aged 18 to 29 in good health and CMV-seronegative. The CDR3 loop reads CASSFSGVDYEQYF. The CDR3 DNA sequence: TGTGCCAGCAGCTTCTCGGGAGTGGACTACGAGCAGTACTTC.